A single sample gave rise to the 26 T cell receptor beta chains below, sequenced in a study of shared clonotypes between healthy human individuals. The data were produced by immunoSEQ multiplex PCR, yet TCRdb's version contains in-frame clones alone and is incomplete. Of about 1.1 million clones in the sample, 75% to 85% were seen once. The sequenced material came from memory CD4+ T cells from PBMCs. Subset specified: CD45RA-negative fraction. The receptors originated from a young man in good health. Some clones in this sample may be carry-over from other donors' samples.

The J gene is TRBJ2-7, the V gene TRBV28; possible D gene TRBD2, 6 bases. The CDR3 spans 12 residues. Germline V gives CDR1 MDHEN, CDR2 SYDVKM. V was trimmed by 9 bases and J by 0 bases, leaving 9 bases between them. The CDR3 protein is CASCGISYEQYF. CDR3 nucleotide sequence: TGTGCCAGTTGCGGGATCTCCTACGAGCAGTACTTC.

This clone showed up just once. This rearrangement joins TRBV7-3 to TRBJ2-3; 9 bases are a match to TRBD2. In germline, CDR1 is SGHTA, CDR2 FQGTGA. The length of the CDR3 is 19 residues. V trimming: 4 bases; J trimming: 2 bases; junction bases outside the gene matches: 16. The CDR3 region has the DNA TGTGCCAGCAGCTCCCTGGGCGGGAGGGCCCGTTCCTACACAGATACGCAGTATTTT. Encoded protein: CASSSLGGRARSYTDTQYF.

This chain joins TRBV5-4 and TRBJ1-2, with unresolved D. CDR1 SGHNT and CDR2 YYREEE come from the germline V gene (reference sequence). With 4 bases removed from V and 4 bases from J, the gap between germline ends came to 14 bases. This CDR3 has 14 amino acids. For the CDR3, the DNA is TGTGCCAGCAGCCTGCTTGGGGTGTCCTATGGCTACACCTTC. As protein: CASSLLGVSYGYTF.

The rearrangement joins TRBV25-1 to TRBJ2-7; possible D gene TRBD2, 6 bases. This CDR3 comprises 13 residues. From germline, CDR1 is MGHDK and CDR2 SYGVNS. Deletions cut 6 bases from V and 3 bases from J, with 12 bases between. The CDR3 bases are TGTGCCAGCAGACGGGAGTACCACTACGAGCAGTACTTC. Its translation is CASRREYHYEQYF.

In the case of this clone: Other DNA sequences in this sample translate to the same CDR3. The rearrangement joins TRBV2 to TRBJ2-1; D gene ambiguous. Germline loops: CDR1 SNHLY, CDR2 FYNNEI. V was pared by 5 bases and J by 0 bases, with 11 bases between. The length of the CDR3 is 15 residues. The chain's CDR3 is CASSSGPSSYNEQFF. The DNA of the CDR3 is TGTGCCAGCAGTTCAGGACCAAGCTCCTACAATGAGCAGTTCTTC.

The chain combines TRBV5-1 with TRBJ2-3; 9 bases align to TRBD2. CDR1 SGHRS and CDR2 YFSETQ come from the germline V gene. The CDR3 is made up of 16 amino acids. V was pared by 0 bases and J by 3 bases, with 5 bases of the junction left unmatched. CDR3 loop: CASSLATSGYTDTQYF. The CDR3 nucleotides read TGCGCCAGCAGCTTGGCCACTAGCGGGTATACAGATACGCAGTATTTT.

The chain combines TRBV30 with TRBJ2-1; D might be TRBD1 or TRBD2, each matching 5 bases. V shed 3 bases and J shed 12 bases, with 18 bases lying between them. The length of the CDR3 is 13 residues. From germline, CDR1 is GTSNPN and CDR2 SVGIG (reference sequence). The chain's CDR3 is CAWRPAGTTRQFF. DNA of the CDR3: TGTGCCTGGAGGCCCGCTGGGACCACCCGGCAGTTCTTC.

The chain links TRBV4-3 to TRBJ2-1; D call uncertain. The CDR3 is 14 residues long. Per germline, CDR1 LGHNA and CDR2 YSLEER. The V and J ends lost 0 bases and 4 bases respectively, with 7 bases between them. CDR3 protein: CASSQERTYNEQFF. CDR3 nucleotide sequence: TGCGCCAGCAGCCAAGAGAGGACGTACAATGAGCAGTTCTTC.

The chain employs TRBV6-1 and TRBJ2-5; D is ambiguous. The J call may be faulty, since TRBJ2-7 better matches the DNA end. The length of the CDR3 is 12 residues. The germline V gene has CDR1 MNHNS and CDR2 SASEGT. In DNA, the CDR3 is TGTGCCAGCAGCGGGCTGACCTACGAGCAGTACTTC. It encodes CASSGLTYEQYF.

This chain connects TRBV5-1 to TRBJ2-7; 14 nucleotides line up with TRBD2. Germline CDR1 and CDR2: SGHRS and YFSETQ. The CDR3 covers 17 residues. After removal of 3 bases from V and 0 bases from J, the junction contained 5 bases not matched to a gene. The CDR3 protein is CASSSWTSGGSSYEQYF. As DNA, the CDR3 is TGCGCCAGCAGCTCCTGGACTAGCGGGGGGAGCTCCTACGAGCAGTACTTC.

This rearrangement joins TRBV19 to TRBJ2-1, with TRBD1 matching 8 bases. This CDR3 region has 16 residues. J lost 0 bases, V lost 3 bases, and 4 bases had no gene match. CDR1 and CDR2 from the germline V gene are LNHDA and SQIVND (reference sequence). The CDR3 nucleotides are TGTGCCAGTAGTATTCGGACAGGGAGCTCCTACAATGAGCAGTTCTTC. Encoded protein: CASSIRTGSSYNEQFF.

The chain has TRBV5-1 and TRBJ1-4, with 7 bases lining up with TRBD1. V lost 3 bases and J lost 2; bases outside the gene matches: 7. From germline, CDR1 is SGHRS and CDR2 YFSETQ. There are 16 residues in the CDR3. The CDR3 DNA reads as TGCGCCAGCAGCTCAAACCCCAGGGGGACTAATGAAAAACTGTTTTTT. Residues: CASSSNPRGTNEKLFF.

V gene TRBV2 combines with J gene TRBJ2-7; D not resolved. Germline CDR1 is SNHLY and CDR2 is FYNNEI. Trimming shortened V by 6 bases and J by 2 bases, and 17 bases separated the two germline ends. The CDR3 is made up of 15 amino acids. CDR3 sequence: CASSENSRPTYEQYF. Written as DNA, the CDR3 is TGTGCCAGCAGCGAAAACAGTCGACCAACCTACGAGCAGTACTTC.

The CDR3: CASSTNPGTGGYEQYF. The CDR3 nucleotides are TGCGCCAGCAGCACTAATCCCGGGACCGGGGGCTACGAGCAGTACTTC. This chain links TRBV5-1 with TRBJ2-7; D possibly corresponds to TRBD2 (6 bases). Per the germline V gene, CDR1 is SGHRS and CDR2 is YFSETQ. CDR3 length: 16 amino acids. Trimming took 4 bases from V and 3 from J, leaving 20 bases between them.

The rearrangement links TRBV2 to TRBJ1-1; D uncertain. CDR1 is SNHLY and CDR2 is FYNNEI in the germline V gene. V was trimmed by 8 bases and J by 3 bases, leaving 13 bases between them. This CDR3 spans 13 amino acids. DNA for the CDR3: TGTGCCAGCCAGGTGTTTGGGGACACTGAAGCTTTCTTT. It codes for CASQVFGDTEAFF.

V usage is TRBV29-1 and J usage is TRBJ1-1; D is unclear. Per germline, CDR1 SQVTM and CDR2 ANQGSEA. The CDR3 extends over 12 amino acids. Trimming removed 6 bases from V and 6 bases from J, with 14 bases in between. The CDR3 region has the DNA TGCAGCGTCGTGGTGCGGACGTCTGAAGCTTTCTTT. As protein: CSVVVRTSEAFF.

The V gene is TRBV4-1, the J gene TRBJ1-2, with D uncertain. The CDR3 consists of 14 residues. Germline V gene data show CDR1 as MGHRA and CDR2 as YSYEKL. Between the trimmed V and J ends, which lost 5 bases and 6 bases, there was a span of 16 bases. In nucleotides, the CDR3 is TGCGCCAGCAGCTCCGGAGGCCTCGGGGATGGCTACACCTTC. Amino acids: CASSSGGLGDGYTF.

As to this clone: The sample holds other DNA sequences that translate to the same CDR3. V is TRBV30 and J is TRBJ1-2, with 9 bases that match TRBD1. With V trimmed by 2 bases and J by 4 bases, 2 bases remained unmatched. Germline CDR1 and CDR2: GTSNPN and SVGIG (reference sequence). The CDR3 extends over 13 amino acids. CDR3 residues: CAWSPDRGYGYTF. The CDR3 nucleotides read TGTGCCTGGAGTCCGGACAGGGGCTATGGCTACACCTTC.

The CDR3: CASSPGGQGRTYTF. CDR3 DNA: TGTGCCAGCTCACCAGGGGGACAGGGGAGAACCTACACCTTC. The chain recombines TRBV18 with TRBJ1-2; TRBD1 agrees at 10 bases. The V and J ends lost 2 bases and 10 bases, in that order; junction bases with no gene match: 7. The CDR3 has 14 residues. Germline V gene lookup returns CDR1 KGHSH and CDR2 LQKENI.

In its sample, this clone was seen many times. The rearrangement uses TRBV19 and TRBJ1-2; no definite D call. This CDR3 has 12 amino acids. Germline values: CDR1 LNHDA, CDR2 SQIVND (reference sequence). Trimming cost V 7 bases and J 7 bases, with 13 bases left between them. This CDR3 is CASTPGRLGYTF. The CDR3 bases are TGTGCCAGTACCCCGGGCCGTCTTGGCTACACCTTC.

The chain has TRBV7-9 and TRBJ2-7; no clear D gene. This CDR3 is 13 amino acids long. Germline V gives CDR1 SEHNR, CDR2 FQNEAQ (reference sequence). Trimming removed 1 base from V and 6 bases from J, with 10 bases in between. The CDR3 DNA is TGTGCCAGCAGCTTAGATTTGGGAAGCGAGCAGTACTTC. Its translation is CASSLDLGSEQYF.

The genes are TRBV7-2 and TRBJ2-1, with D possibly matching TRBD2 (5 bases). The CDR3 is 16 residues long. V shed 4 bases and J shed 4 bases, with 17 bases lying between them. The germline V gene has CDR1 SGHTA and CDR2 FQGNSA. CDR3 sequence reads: CASSYQAAREYNEQFF. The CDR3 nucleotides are TGTGCCAGCAGCTATCAAGCGGCGAGAGAATACAATGAGCAGTTCTTC.

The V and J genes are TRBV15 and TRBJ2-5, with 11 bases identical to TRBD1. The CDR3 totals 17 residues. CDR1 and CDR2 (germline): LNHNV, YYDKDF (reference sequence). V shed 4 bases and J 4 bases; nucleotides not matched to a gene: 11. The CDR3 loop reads CATSIRTGGAIVETQYF. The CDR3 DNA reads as TGTGCCACCAGCATTAGGACAGGGGGCGCGATAGTAGAGACCCAGTACTTC. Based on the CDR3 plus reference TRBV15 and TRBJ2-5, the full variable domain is DAMVIQNPRYQVTQFGKPVTLSCSQTLNHNVMYWYQQKSSQAPKLLFHYYDKDFNNEADTPDNFQSRRPNTSFCFLDIRSPGLGDTAMYLCATSIRTGGAIVETQYFGPGTRLLVL.

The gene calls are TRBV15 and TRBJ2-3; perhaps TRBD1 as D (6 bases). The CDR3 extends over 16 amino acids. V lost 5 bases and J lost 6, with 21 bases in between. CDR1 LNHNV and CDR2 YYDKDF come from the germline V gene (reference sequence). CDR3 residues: CATSPRGGVFMDTQYF. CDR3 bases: TGTGCCACCAGCCCACGAGGGGGTGTTTTTATGGATACGCAGTATTTT. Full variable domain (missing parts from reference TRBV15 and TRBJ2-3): DAMVIQNPRYQVTQFGKPVTLSCSQTLNHNVMYWYQQKSSQAPKLLFHYYDKDFNNEADTPDNFQSRRPNTSFCFLDIRSPGLGDTAMYLCATSPRGGVFMDTQYFGPGTRLTVL.

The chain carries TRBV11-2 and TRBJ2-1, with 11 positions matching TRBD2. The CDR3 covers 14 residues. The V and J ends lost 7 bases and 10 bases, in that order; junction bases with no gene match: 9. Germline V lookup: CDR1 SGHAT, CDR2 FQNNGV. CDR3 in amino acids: CASTRGLAETEQFF. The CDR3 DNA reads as TGTGCCAGCACGAGGGGACTAGCGGAGACGGAGCAGTTCTTC.

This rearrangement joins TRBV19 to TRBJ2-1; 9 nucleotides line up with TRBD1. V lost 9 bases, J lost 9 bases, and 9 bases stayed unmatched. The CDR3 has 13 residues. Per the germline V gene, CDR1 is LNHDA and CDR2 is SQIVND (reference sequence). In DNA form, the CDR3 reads TGTGCCAGCTCGGACAGGGGTGTGGGTGAGCAGTTCTTC. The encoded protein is CASSDRGVGEQFF.